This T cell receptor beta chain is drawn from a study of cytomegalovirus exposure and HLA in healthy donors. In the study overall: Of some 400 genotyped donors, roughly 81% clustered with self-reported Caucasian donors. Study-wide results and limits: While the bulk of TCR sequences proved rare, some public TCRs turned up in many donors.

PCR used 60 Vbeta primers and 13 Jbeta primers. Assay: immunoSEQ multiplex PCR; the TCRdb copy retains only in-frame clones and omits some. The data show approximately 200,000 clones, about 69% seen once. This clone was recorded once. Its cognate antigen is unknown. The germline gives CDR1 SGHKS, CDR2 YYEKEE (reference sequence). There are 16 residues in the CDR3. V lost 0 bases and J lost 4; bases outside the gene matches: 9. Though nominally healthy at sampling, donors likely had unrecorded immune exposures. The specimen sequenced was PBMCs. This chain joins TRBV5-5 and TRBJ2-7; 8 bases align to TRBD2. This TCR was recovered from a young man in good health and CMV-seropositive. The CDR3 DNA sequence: TGTGCCAGCAGCTTGGCCGGGGGGGGTGACCAGTACGAGCAGTACTTC. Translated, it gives CASSLAGGGDQYEQYF.